These 25 T cell receptor beta chains came from one sample sequenced in a study of Ad26.COV2.S vaccination and SARS-CoV-2 variants. The treatment denotes: around 19 received Ad26.COV2.S at low or high dose, single or two shots; roughly five received placebo; per-sample allocation not given. The samples date from day 63 after the first vaccine or placebo injection. Assay: immunoSEQ multiplex PCR; the TCRdb copy retains only in-frame clones and omits some. The sample shows over 400,000 clones, 80% to 95% of them seen only once. The sequenced sample was peripheral blood, obtained in a trial of Ad26.COV2.S vaccine versus placebo. The receptors stem from a person between 18 and 65 years old who received the Ad26.COV2.S COVID-19 vaccine or a placebo.

This rearrangement joins TRBV9 to TRBJ2-5, with 8 bases identical to TRBD2. The germline V gene encodes CDR1 SGDLS and CDR2 YYNGEE. The ends lost 0 bases at V and 3 bases at J; junction bases unmatched: 10. This CDR3 comprises 17 residues. The CDR3 region is CASSVDGSGVSEETQYF. CDR3 nucleotides: TGTGCCAGCAGCGTAGATGGTAGCGGGGTTTCGGAAGAGACCCAGTACTTC.

The chain joins TRBV5-1 to TRBJ1-2, with D possibly being TRBD1 (5 bases). V was pared by 5 bases and J by 3 bases, with 11 bases between. Looked up from germline, CDR1 is SGHRS and CDR2 is YFSETQ. CDR3 length equals 13 residues. This chain's CDR3 is CASSQVGDYGYTF. The CDR3 nucleotides read TGCGCCAGCAGTCAGGTGGGGGACTATGGCTACACCTTC.

This clone was recorded once. The CDR3 loop is CATSRGELTSYYEQYF. The CDR3 DNA reads TGTGCCACCAGCAGAGGGGAACTTACTAGCTACTACGAGCAGTACTTC. The V gene is TRBV15, the J gene TRBJ2-7; D is possibly TRBD2 (6 bases). Germline loops: CDR1 LNHNV, CDR2 YYDKDF (reference sequence). The CDR3 has 16 amino acids. With 1 base removed from V and 3 bases from J, the gap between germline ends came to 16 bases.

V gene TRBV4-1 combines with J gene TRBJ2-7; D may correspond to TRBD1 or TRBD2 (5 bases each). This CDR3 is 16 amino acids long. CDR1 is MGHRA and CDR2 is YSYEKL in the germline V gene. Trimming took off 4 bases at V and 5 bases at J, with 21 bases between the two ends. The CDR3 nucleotides read TGCGCCAGCAGCCCCACTCTTGGGGGAGCGGATCACGAGCAGTACTTC. Translated, it gives CASSPTLGGADHEQYF.

The genes are TRBV3-1 (or the pseudogene TRBV3-2) and TRBJ2-6; the D gene is possibly TRBD1 (5 bases). V lost 6 bases and J lost 0, with 12 bases in between. Germline CDR1 LGHDT, CDR2 YNNKEL (reference sequence). The CDR3 length is 16 residues. For the CDR3, the DNA is TGTGCCAGCAGGCAGGGTTATCTCTCTGGGGCCAACGTCCTGACTTTC. Amino acid sequence: CASRQGYLSGANVLTF.

The chain carries TRBV7-9 and TRBJ2-3; D is unresolved. This CDR3 has 17 residues. Trimming removed 2 bases at V and 0 bases at J, with 15 bases between. Germline CDR1 and CDR2: SEHNR and FQNEAQ (reference sequence). The CDR3 DNA sequence: TGTGCCAGCAGCTTAAACTCGGTTTATATAAGCACAGATACGCAGTATTTT. It codes for CASSLNSVYISTDTQYF.

V and J are TRBV4-1 and TRBJ1-4, with TRBD1 matching 7 bases. This CDR3 is built from 18 residues. The germline V gene encodes CDR1 MGHRA and CDR2 YSYEKL. V shed 4 bases, J shed 2 bases, and the junction held 13 bases outside the gene matches. The CDR3 bases are TGCGCCAGCAGCCGAGTGGACAGGTACCGCTCTACTAATGAAAAACTGTTTTTT. Its protein is CASSRVDRYRSTNEKLFF.

This chain uses TRBV7-8 with TRBJ2-5; 9 bases fit TRBD1. This CDR3 has 14 residues. With V trimmed by 5 bases and J by 5 bases, 6 bases remained unmatched. Germline lookup yields CDR1 SGHVS and CDR2 FQNEAQ. CDR3: CASSKTGGWETQYF. The CDR3 DNA follows: TGTGCCAGCAGCAAAACAGGGGGCTGGGAGACCCAGTACTTC.

The chain recombines TRBV4-3 with TRBJ1-4, with a possible D match to TRBD1 (6 bases). Germline CDR1 is LGHNA and CDR2 is YSLEER. Trimming removed 0 bases at V and 5 bases at J, with 10 bases between. This CDR3 spans 15 amino acids. CDR3 region: CASSQDGQGNEKLFF. The CDR3, as DNA: TGCGCCAGCAGCCAAGATGGGCAGGGGAATGAAAAACTGTTTTTT.

This clone was seen once. V is TRBV4-1 and J is TRBJ2-7; 7 bases match TRBD1. CDR3 length: 17 amino acids. Germline V gives CDR1 MGHRA, CDR2 YSYEKL. The ends lost 4 bases at V and 3 bases at J; junction bases unmatched: 15. CDR3 region: CASSRTYYAGTVYEQYF. In DNA form, the CDR3 reads TGCGCCAGCAGCCGCACCTATTACGCCGGGACAGTCTACGAGCAGTACTTC.

The chain combines TRBV30 with TRBJ1-3; D call uncertain. This CDR3 has 16 amino acids. V dropped 0 bases and J dropped 1 base, with 13 bases sitting between them. The V gene's germline CDR1 is GTSNPN and CDR2 SVGIG (reference sequence). The CDR3, as DNA: TGTGCCTGGAGTGTAGGAGGGTCTTGGTCTGGAAACACCATATATTTT. This gives the protein CAWSVGGSWSGNTIYF.

The rearrangement links TRBV7-6 to TRBJ2-3; D is possibly TRBD1 or TRBD2 (5 bases each). Trimming removed 1 base from V and 0 bases from J, with 20 bases in between. The V gene's germline CDR1 is SGHVS and CDR2 FNYEAQ. The CDR3 is made up of 19 amino acids. The CDR3, as DNA: TGTGCCAGCAGCTTAGGTATTTCGGGACGGGCTACTAGCACAGATACGCAGTATTTT. Protein: CASSLGISGRATSTDTQYF.

The J gene is TRBJ1-3, the V gene TRBV14; tentative D call: TRBD1 (6 bases). CDR3 size: 17 residues. V lost 0 bases to trimming and J lost 0 bases, with 12 bases between them. Per the germline V gene, CDR1 is SGHDN and CDR2 is FVKESK. CDR3 bases: TGTGCCAGCAGCCAAGATTTAGGACAGAGCTCTGGAAACACCATATATTTT. It is translated as CASSQDLGQSSGNTIYF.

V gene TRBV6-4 combines with J gene TRBJ2-1; D is possibly TRBD2 (7 bases). CDR3 size: 12 residues. V lost 5 bases and J lost 9, with 11 bases in between. CDR1 and CDR2 (germline): MRHNA, SNTAGT. The CDR3 reads CASSPGEGEQFF. The CDR3 DNA reads TGTGCCAGCAGTCCAGGGGAGGGTGAGCAGTTCTTC.

This clone was recorded a few times. V is TRBV10-3 and J is TRBJ1-1; D remains ambiguous. Germline lookup yields CDR1 ENHRY and CDR2 SYGVKD. CDR3 length: 13 residues. Trimming took 6 bases from V and 4 from J, leaving 12 bases between them. CDR3 in amino acids: CAISPPGITEAFF. The CDR3 DNA is TGTGCCATCAGCCCCCCGGGGATCACTGAAGCTTTCTTT.

J is TRBJ2-1 and V is TRBV11-2, with D possibly TRBD2 on 6 matching bases. The CDR3 has 16 amino acids. V lost 4 bases, J lost 0 bases, and 13 bases lay in between. Germline V lookup: CDR1 SGHAT, CDR2 FQNNGV. In nucleotides, the CDR3 is TGTGCCAGCAGCTCCCTTAGCGGTAGCTCCTACAATGAGCAGTTCTTC. This sequence encodes CASSSLSGSSYNEQFF.

About this clone itself: This CDR3 is also generated by other DNA sequences in the sample. This chain connects TRBV7-2 to TRBJ2-3, with TRBD2 matching over 7 bases. V lost 3 bases to trimming and J lost 3 bases; unmatched junction nucleotides: 0. The CDR3 has 13 amino acids. Germline CDR1 is SGHTA and CDR2 is FQGNSA. This CDR3 reads CASSLGGTDTQYF. The CDR3 coding sequence is TGTGCCAGCAGCTTGGGAGGGACAGATACGCAGTATTTT.

V is TRBV11-2 and J is TRBJ2-7; 9 bases are a match to TRBD2. The length of the CDR3 is 14 residues. Germline V lookup: CDR1 SGHAT, CDR2 FQNNGV. J gave up 2 bases and V 3 bases, and 2 bases lay outside the gene matches. The CDR3 DNA sequence: TGTGCCAGCAGCTTGCGGGGGGGTCCCTACGAGCAGTACTTC. As protein: CASSLRGGPYEQYF.

The chain joins TRBV30 to TRBJ1-4; TRBD1 agrees at 10 bases. Germline CDR1 reads GTSNPN; CDR2 reads SVGIG (reference sequence). V lost 3 bases and J lost 8; bases outside the gene matches: 9. The CDR3 has 15 residues. This CDR3 is CAWRLTGGWWEKLFF. The CDR3 DNA reads TGTGCCTGGAGATTGACAGGGGGCTGGTGGGAAAAACTGTTTTTT.

The J gene is TRBJ1-2, the V gene TRBV6-5, with 7 bases identical to TRBD1. Trimming removed 1 base from V and 4 bases from J; junction bases left unmatched: 6. CDR3 length equals 15 residues. The V gene's germline CDR1 is MNHEY and CDR2 SVGAGI. The CDR3: CASSYLGQSGYGYTF. For the CDR3, the DNA is TGTGCCAGCAGTTACTTGGGACAGTCGGGCTATGGCTACACCTTC.

This chain uses TRBV27 with TRBJ1-2; D not certain. The V end was cut by 8 bases, the J end by 5 bases, with 21 bases between. CDR1 is MNHEY, CDR2 SMNVEV, per germline (reference sequence). CDR3 length: 15 residues. The CDR3 is CASGEGRGLSYGYTF. CDR3 in DNA: TGTGCCAGCGGGGAGGGTCGTGGATTATCTTATGGCTACACCTTC.

The rearrangement links TRBV6-5 to TRBJ2-5; D might be TRBD2 (5 bases). Germline CDR1 and CDR2: MNHEY and SVGAGI. The CDR3 totals 15 residues. Trimming shortened V by 2 bases and J by 2 bases, and 12 bases separated the two germline ends. CDR3 in DNA: TGTGCCAGCAGTTACGGGCTAGCTCCACAAGAGACCCAGTACTTC. This translates into CASSYGLAPQETQYF.

This clone showed up many times. This rearrangement joins TRBV29-1 to TRBJ2-1, with D unclear. Germline V gene sequence: CDR1 SQVTM, CDR2 ANQGSEA. The V end lost 1 base, the J end lost 7 bases, and 14 bases lay between the germline ends. The CDR3 totals 14 residues. This CDR3 is CSVEATGLGNEQFF. CDR3 nucleotide sequence: TGCAGCGTTGAAGCCACCGGGCTCGGTAATGAGCAGTTCTTC.

The V gene is TRBV7-9, the J gene TRBJ2-1; unclear D gene. CDR1 is SEHNR and CDR2 is FQNEAQ in the germline V gene (reference sequence). This CDR3 has 14 residues. V was shortened by 5 bases and J by 7 bases, with 15 bases between the two germline ends. CDR3 sequence reads: CASSGMVYGNEQFF. Written as DNA, the CDR3 is TGTGCCAGCAGCGGCATGGTGTATGGGAATGAGCAGTTCTTC.

This clone was recorded a few times. The chain joins TRBV7-9 to TRBJ1-5, with a tentative D call TRBD1 (5 bases). This CDR3 comprises 17 residues. Per germline, CDR1 SEHNR and CDR2 FQNEAQ (reference sequence). Trimming shortened V by 1 base and J by 2 bases, and 15 bases separated the two germline ends. CDR3 DNA sequence: TGTGCCAGCAGCTTAGGCTTGGGCAGGGTCGGCAATCAGCCCCAGCATTTT. It specifies CASSLGLGRVGNQPQHF.